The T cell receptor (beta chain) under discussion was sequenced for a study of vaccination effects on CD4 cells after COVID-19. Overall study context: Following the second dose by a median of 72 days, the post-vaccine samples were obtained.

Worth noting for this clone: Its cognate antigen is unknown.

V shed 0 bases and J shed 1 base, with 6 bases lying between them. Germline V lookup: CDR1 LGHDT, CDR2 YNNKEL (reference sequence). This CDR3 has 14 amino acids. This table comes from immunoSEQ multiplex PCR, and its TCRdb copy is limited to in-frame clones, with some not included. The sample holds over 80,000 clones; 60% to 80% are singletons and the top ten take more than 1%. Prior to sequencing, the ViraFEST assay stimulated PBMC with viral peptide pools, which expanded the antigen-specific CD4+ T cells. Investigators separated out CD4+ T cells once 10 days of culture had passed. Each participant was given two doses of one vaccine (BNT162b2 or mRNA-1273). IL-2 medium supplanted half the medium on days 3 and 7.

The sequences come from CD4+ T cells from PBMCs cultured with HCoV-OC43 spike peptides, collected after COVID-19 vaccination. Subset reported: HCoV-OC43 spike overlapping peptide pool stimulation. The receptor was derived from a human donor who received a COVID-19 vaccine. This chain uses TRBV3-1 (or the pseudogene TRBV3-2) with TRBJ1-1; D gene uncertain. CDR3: CASSQDYRNTEAFF. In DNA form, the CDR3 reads TGTGCCAGCAGCCAAGATTATAGGAACACTGAAGCTTTCTTT.